This TCR beta chain comes out of a study of T cell clonotyping in hematopoietic cell transplantation. Assay used: immunoSEQ multiplex PCR; TCRdb lists only in-frame clones, some missing. The table shows 8,000 to 8,500 clones, with around nine tenths occurring only once. Remarks on this clone: Its specificity is not known.

This CDR3 has 15 amino acids. Trimming at V came to 5 bases and at J to 0 bases, leaving 4 bases not matched to a gene. The germline V gene has CDR1 SGHTA and CDR2 FQGTGA. Overall study results and limits: Pathologically expanded recipient clonotypes increased progressively from day 30 to day 180 as diversity fell.

The specimen comprised peripheral blood mononuclear cells, sampled at the time of graft-versus-host disease after allogeneic stem cell transplant. This receptor was obtained from a male patient over 55 who had an allogeneic stem cell transplant from a related donor, so the T cells may come from the graft donor. Some clones in this sample may be carry-over from other donors' samples. The genes are TRBV7-3 and TRBJ2-3; TRBD2 matches at 8 bases. This chain's CDR3 is CASSATSGSTDTQYF. CDR3 DNA: TGTGCCAGCAGCGCAACTAGCGGTAGCACAGATACGCAGTATTTT.